These 30 T cell receptor beta chains share one sample of origin, sequenced in a study of T cells expressing NK-cell markers (dated by TCRdb to 2020 to 2022). Library preparation used 5' RACE. The instrument was an Illumina HiSeq 2000. TCRdb reprocessed the reads, reporting each CDR3 protein sequence once and no DNA. The sample table on file contains fewer than 400,000 distinct CDR3 sequences. Roughly 5.4% of the sample belongs to the ten largest clones. Specimen: blood T cells: a sorted CD56 or NKG2C T cell subset, CD4+ or CD8+ T cells, or bulk PBMC T cells (not recorded which). The receptor source for this set is a man between 18 and 69 years old in good health.

The chain uses TRBV7-2 and TRBJ2-7. Germline loops: CDR1 SGHTA, CDR2 FQGNSA. The CDR3 contains 15 residues. CDR3 sequence reads: CASSSTGWGPYEQYF.

The chain carries TRBV20-1 and TRBJ2-5; TCRdb calls TRBD1, which cannot be checked without DNA. CDR3 length equals 15 residues. The V gene's germline CDR1 is DFQATT and CDR2 SNEGSKA (reference sequence). The CDR3 loop is CSARTGTGGLKTQYF.

CDR3: CAISDSGLAGGSDTQYF. The gene calls are TRBV10-3 and TRBJ2-3; as DNA is missing, the TRBD2 call by TCRdb cannot be tested. Germline CDR1 and CDR2: ENHRY and SYGVKD. The CDR3 runs to 17 residues.

V is TRBV20-1 and J is TRBJ1-2. From germline, CDR1 is DFQATT and CDR2 SNEGSKA (reference sequence). The CDR3 loop spans 15 amino acids. CDR3 loop: CSARAREATGYGYTF.

The J gene is TRBJ1-2, the V gene TRBV12-3 or TRBV12-4. The CDR3 contains 12 residues. This CDR3 reads CASSAGLGGYTF.

This rearrangement joins TRBV5-1 to TRBJ2-5. This CDR3 has 13 amino acids. Germline V gene data show CDR1 as SGHRS and CDR2 as YFSETQ. The CDR3 sequence is CASSSEGGETQYF.

The chain couples TRBV29-1 to TRBJ2-1; TCRdb proposes TRBD1, but this gene call is untestable without DNA. Germline lookup yields CDR1 SQVTM and CDR2 ANQGSEA. The CDR3 runs to 14 residues. The CDR3 loop is CSALVPSSYNEQFF.

V usage is TRBV10-3 and J usage is TRBJ1-4. Germline V CDR1 and CDR2: ENHRY, SYGVKD. The CDR3 totals 14 residues. The CDR3 reads CAISEFNPYEKLFF.

The chain carries TRBV19 and TRBJ2-6. CDR1 is LNHDA, CDR2 SQIVND, per germline (reference sequence). CDR3 size: 17 residues. CDR3 sequence: CASSMVYSSSGANVLTF. Filled out from reference TRBV19 and TRBJ2-6, the complete variable domain reads DGGITQSPKYLFRKEGQNVTLSCEQNLNHDAMYWYRQDPGQGLRLIYYSQIVNDFQKGDIAEGYSVSREKKESFPLTVTSAQKNPTAFYLCASSMVYSSSGANVLTFGAGSRLTVL.

CDR3 protein: CASSRRGGANVLTF. The gene calls are TRBV27 and TRBJ2-6; TCRdb gives TRBD2 as the D gene, but with no DNA this cannot be confirmed. Per germline, CDR1 MNHEY and CDR2 SMNVEV (reference sequence). This CDR3 comprises 14 residues.

The rearrangement uses TRBV4-1 and TRBJ2-1. Germline V lookup: CDR1 MGHRA, CDR2 YSYEKL. The CDR3 contains 12 residues. The CDR3 here is CASSQAESEQFF.

The chain employs TRBV20-1 and TRBJ1-4; TCRdb picks TRBD1, but there is no DNA to check that call. The CDR3 runs to 14 residues. Germline V lookup: CDR1 DFQATT, CDR2 SNEGSKA (reference sequence). The CDR3 is CSAREGARNEKLFF.

The CDR3 sequence is CSARALAGQYEQYF. V and J are TRBV20-1 and TRBJ2-7; as DNA is missing, the TRBD2 call by TCRdb cannot be tested. This CDR3 region has 14 residues. Germline CDR1 reads DFQATT; CDR2 reads SNEGSKA (reference sequence).

The V call is TRBV6-6, the J call TRBJ2-7; the D call of TRBD2 rests on TCRdb alone, since no DNA is present to check it. Per the germline V gene, CDR1 is MNHNY and CDR2 is SVGAGI (reference sequence). The CDR3 length is 13 residues. The CDR3 protein is CASGQAALYEQYF.

V gene TRBV19 combines with J gene TRBJ2-7; the D call from TCRdb, TRBD2, cannot be confirmed without DNA. CDR3 length equals 14 residues. CDR1 LNHDA and CDR2 SQIVND come from the germline V gene (reference sequence). The chain's CDR3 is CASGPGYSSYEQYF.

The rearrangement links TRBV12-3 or TRBV12-4 to TRBJ1-5; absent DNA, TCRdb's TRBD1 call cannot be checked. The CDR3 runs 15 residues. The CDR3 spells CASSFGQGLNQPQHF.

The chain employs TRBV20-1 and TRBJ2-1; with no DNA, the TCRdb D assignment of TRBD1 cannot be verified. The CDR3 is made up of 15 amino acids. Germline V CDR1 and CDR2: DFQATT, SNEGSKA (reference sequence). The CDR3: CSQYRGGSSYNEQFF.

The chain recombines TRBV9 with TRBJ2-3. The CDR3 has 15 amino acids. Germline V gene sequence: CDR1 SGDLS, CDR2 YYNGEE. Here the CDR3 reads CASSVAGGGTDTQYF.

This chain joins TRBV9 and TRBJ2-3; TCRdb calls TRBD1, which cannot be checked without DNA. Germline CDR1 SGDLS, CDR2 YYNGEE. The length of the CDR3 is 15 residues. CDR3: CASSVGAPRRDTQYF.

The chain has TRBV6-1 and TRBJ1-1. CDR1 is MNHNS and CDR2 is SASEGT in the germline V gene. This CDR3 spans 15 amino acids. The CDR3 protein is CASRPGLARRTEAFF.

The chain couples TRBV27 to TRBJ1-4; absent DNA, TCRdb's TRBD1 call cannot be checked. The CDR3 is 14 amino acids. Germline CDR1 is MNHEY and CDR2 is SMNVEV (reference sequence). The chain's CDR3 is CASSSGGRREKLFF. Full variable domain (outside the CDR3, taken from reference TRBV27 and TRBJ1-4): EAQVTQNPRYLITVTGKKLTVTCSQNMNHEYMSWYRQDPGLGLRQIYYSMNVEVTDKGDVPEGYKVSRKEKRNFPLILESPSPNQTSLYFCASSSGGRREKLFFGSGTQLSVL.

The rearrangement joins TRBV28 to TRBJ2-1. Germline V gives CDR1 MDHEN, CDR2 SYDVKM. This CDR3 has 15 amino acids. The CDR3 here is CASSSRQSSYNEQFF.

The V gene is TRBV5-6, the J gene TRBJ2-1; lacking DNA, the TRBD2 call made by TCRdb goes unchecked. The CDR3 runs 14 residues. Germline V gene sequence: CDR1 SGHDT, CDR2 YYEEEE. The CDR3 sequence: CASTREYRAYEQFF. Combining the CDR3 with reference TRBV5-6 and TRBJ2-1 gives the whole variable domain DAGVTQSPTHLIKTRGQQVTLRCSPKSGHDTVSWYQQALGQGPQFIFQYYEEEERQRGNFPDRFSGHQFPNYSSELNVNALLLGDSALYLCASTREYRAYEQFFGPGTRLTVL.

The chain uses TRBV6-1 and TRBJ2-7; TCRdb names TRBD1, which stays unverified in the absence of DNA. The CDR3 has 16 residues. CDR1 is MNHNS and CDR2 is SASEGT in the germline V gene. The CDR3 sequence: CASSELMGQGAYEQYF.

V usage is TRBV5-1 and J usage is TRBJ2-5; TCRdb's D gene call, TRBD2, goes unchecked for lack of DNA. CDR3 size: 18 residues. From germline, CDR1 is SGHRS and CDR2 YFSETQ. CDR3 in amino acids: CASSSGLAGTPSKETQYF.

The chain carries TRBV7-9 and TRBJ1-1; the D call from TCRdb, TRBD1, cannot be confirmed without DNA. In germline, CDR1 is SEHNR, CDR2 FQNEAQ (reference sequence). There are 15 residues in the CDR3. CDR3 protein: CASSLNRGSSTEAFF.

V is TRBV10-3 and J is TRBJ1-1. This CDR3 comprises 16 residues. Germline CDR1 is ENHRY and CDR2 is SYGVKD. This chain's CDR3 is CAISESFSISNTEAFF.

The chain employs TRBV2 and TRBJ1-6; TCRdb's D call of TRBD1 is untestable without DNA. The CDR3 has 14 residues. CDR1 SNHLY and CDR2 FYNNEI come from the germline V gene. The CDR3 loop reads CAISRTGVNSPLHF.

The chain carries TRBV20-1 and TRBJ2-1. Germline CDR1 is DFQATT and CDR2 is SNEGSKA (reference sequence). The CDR3 length is 12 residues. The CDR3 region is CSASLSSYEQFF.

The chain employs TRBV3-1 and TRBJ2-2; TCRdb proposes TRBD2, but this gene call is untestable without DNA. The CDR3 consists of 20 residues. Germline values: CDR1 LGHDT, CDR2 YNNKEL (reference sequence). CDR3 sequence reads: CASSQVRTSGRLANTGELFF.